The 17 T cell receptor beta chains in this list originate from one sample, sequenced in a study of cytomegalovirus exposure and HLA in healthy donors. Primers for the PCR totalled 60 Vbeta and 13 Jbeta. This table comes from immunoSEQ multiplex PCR, and its TCRdb copy is limited to in-frame clones, with some not included. This table has more than 100,000 clones, around two thirds appearing once. Specimen: PBMCs. These receptors were taken from a middle-aged woman in good health and CMV-seronegative.

The chain uses TRBV4-1 and TRBJ1-3; TRBD1 agrees at 7 bases. The CDR3 is 14 amino acids. The V gene end was trimmed by 6 bases and the J gene end by 2 bases; junction bases not matched to a gene: 4. CDR1 is MGHRA and CDR2 is YSYEKL in the germline V gene. The CDR3 DNA sequence: TGCGCCAGCAGGCCTACAGGGGCTGGAAACACCATATATTTT. Protein: CASRPTGAGNTIYF.

The V and J genes are TRBV5-6 and TRBJ2-5; possible D gene TRBD2, 6 bases. The CDR3 spans 13 residues. Trimming shortened V by 10 bases and J by 4 bases, and 17 bases separated the two germline ends. Germline assignment: CDR1 SGHDT and CDR2 YYEEEE. CDR3 coding DNA: TGTGCCTCAGGATTGGGGGGAAGAGAGACCCAGTACTTC. Translation gives CASGLGGRETQYF.

This clone was seen only a few times. The CDR3 region is CASSLLRGDVSEQFF. CDR3 DNA sequence: TGTGCCAGCAGTTTATTGCGGGGGGATGTCAGTGAGCAGTTCTTC. The genes are TRBV28 and TRBJ2-1, with 8 bases lining up with TRBD2. The CDR3 length is 15 residues. V lost 1 base to trimming and J lost 9 bases; unmatched junction nucleotides: 8. CDR1 and CDR2 from the germline V gene are MDHEN and SYDVKM.

This clone occurred once. V and J are TRBV7-2 and TRBJ2-5; 10 bases agree with TRBD1. The CDR3 runs 17 residues. Trimming at V came to 5 bases and at J to 4 bases, leaving 13 bases not matched to a gene. Germline loops: CDR1 SGHTA, CDR2 FQGNSA. CDR3 in amino acids: CASSPASGTGVGETQYF. For the CDR3, the DNA is TGTGCCAGCAGCCCAGCCTCCGGGACAGGGGTGGGAGAGACCCAGTACTTC.

This rearrangement joins TRBV7-6 to TRBJ1-5; D unclear. The germline CDR1 and CDR2 sequences are SGHVS and FNYEAQ. There are 13 residues in the CDR3. Trimming stripped 5 bases from V and 4 bases from J, with 9 bases between. The CDR3 DNA reads as TGTGCCAGCAGCCCCTACCCTAATCAGCCCCAGCATTTT. It is translated as CASSPYPNQPQHF.

CDR3 amino acids: CASSFMPINEQFF. As DNA, the CDR3 is TGCGCCAGCAGCTTCATGCCTATCAATGAGCAGTTCTTC. V and J are TRBV5-1 and TRBJ2-1, with D unclear. The V gene lost 2 bases and the J gene lost 6 bases, with 9 bases spanning the gap. The length of the CDR3 is 13 residues. Per the germline V gene, CDR1 is SGHRS and CDR2 is YFSETQ. Looking up the rest from reference TRBV5-1 and TRBJ2-1 gives the full variable domain: KAGVTQTPRYLIKTRGQQVTLSCSPISGHRSVSWYQQTPGQGLQFLFEYFSETQRNKGNFPGRFSGRQFSNSRSEMNVSTLELGDSALYLCASSFMPINEQFFGPGTRLTVL.

J is TRBJ1-4 and V is TRBV6-6; 12 nucleotides match TRBD1. CDR1 MNHNY and CDR2 SVGAGI come from the germline V gene (reference sequence). The CDR3 is made up of 14 amino acids. V trimming: 4 bases; J trimming: 7 bases; junction bases outside the gene matches: 1. The CDR3 reads CASSSGQGAEKLFF. CDR3 bases: TGTGCCAGCAGTTCGGGACAGGGGGCTGAAAAACTGTTTTTT.

This clone was seen a handful of times. V usage is TRBV10-3 and J usage is TRBJ1-1; D unresolved. Germline CDR1 and CDR2: ENHRY and SYGVKD. The CDR3 consists of 12 residues. Trimming removed 3 bases at V and 5 bases at J, with 7 bases between. Written as DNA, the CDR3 is TGTGCCATCAGTGATGGGCAGACTGAAGCTTTCTTT. Amino acids: CAISDGQTEAFF.

The chain joins TRBV10-3 to TRBJ2-7; TRBD2 is a possible D gene (6 bases). Per the germline V gene, CDR1 is ENHRY and CDR2 is SYGVKD. Trimming removed 0 bases from V and 6 bases from J, with 6 bases in between. This CDR3 spans 12 amino acids. CDR3: CAISESGGEQYF. CDR3 coding DNA: TGTGCCATCAGTGAGTCGGGGGGCGAGCAGTACTTC.

This clone has just a few counts. This chain connects TRBV30 to TRBJ1-6; 9 positions agree with TRBD1. The V segment lost 4 bases and the J segment 7 bases; nucleotides outside the gene matches: 8. The CDR3 contains 15 residues. CDR1 GTSNPN and CDR2 SVGIG come from the germline V gene (reference sequence). CDR3 sequence: CAWISPGQGNSPLHF. The CDR3 DNA sequence: TGTGCCTGGATCTCTCCGGGACAGGGAAATTCACCCCTCCACTTT.

In DNA form, the CDR3 reads TGTGCCAGCAGCGTAGGGTCTTCGGCAACTACCCCCTACGAGCAGTACTTC. Amino acid sequence: CASSVGSSATTPYEQYF. The chain is built from TRBV9 and TRBJ2-7; D not certain. Germline lookup yields CDR1 SGDLS and CDR2 YYNGEE. The CDR3 is 17 residues long. The ends were cut back, 0 bases at V and 2 bases at J, with 18 bases in the middle.

The J gene is TRBJ2-1, the V gene TRBV5-6, with a tentative D call TRBD2 (6 bases). V gave up 4 bases and J gave up 9 bases, with 11 bases separating them. This CDR3 spans 12 amino acids. Germline V gene sequence: CDR1 SGHDT, CDR2 YYEEEE. The CDR3 spells CASSVTRGEQFF. Here the CDR3 DNA reads TGTGCCAGCAGCGTGACTAGAGGTGAGCAGTTCTTC. Full variable domain (remainder filled in from reference TRBV5-6 and TRBJ2-1): DAGVTQSPTHLIKTRGQQVTLRCSPKSGHDTVSWYQQALGQGPQFIFQYYEEEERQRGNFPDRFSGHQFPNYSSELNVNALLLGDSALYLCASSVTRGEQFFGPGTRLTVL.

In its sample, this clone was seen a few times. The chain joins TRBV13 to TRBJ2-7; D uncertain. V shed 5 bases and J shed 1 base, with 9 bases lying between them. Per the germline V gene, CDR1 is PRHDT and CDR2 is FYEKMQ (reference sequence). The CDR3 contains 13 residues. The chain's CDR3 is CASSTRSSYEQYF. Here the CDR3 DNA reads TGTGCCAGCAGCACGAGGTCTTCCTACGAGCAGTACTTC.

CDR3 DNA sequence: TGTGCCATCAGGGAGCTCGGGGTGCGCGAGCAGTACTTC. It yields the protein CAIRELGVREQYF. The chain recombines TRBV10-3 with TRBJ2-7; tentative D call: TRBD2 (5 bases). The ends were cut back, 6 bases at V and 6 bases at J, with 15 bases in the middle. The germline V gene encodes CDR1 ENHRY and CDR2 SYGVKD. The CDR3 runs to 13 residues.

This clone has just a few counts. The chain is built from TRBV7-9 and TRBJ1-6; TRBD1 is a possible D gene (5 bases). Between the trimmed V and J ends, which lost 5 bases and 8 bases, there was a span of 13 bases. Looked up from germline, CDR1 is SEHNR and CDR2 is FQNEAQ (reference sequence). The CDR3 consists of 14 residues. CDR3 residues: CASSPRGGDSPLHF. For the CDR3, the DNA is TGTGCCAGCAGCCCCCGGGGGGGGGATTCACCCCTCCACTTT. The variable domain in full, completed from reference TRBV7-9 and TRBJ1-6, reads DTGVSQNPRHKITKRGQNVTFRCDPISEHNRLYWYRQTLGQGPEFLTYFQNEAQLEKSRLLSDRFSAERPKGSFSTLEIQRTEQGDSAMYLCASSPRGGDSPLHFGNGTRLTVT.

The chain couples TRBV7-6 to TRBJ1-3; 9 nucleotides match TRBD1. After removal of 2 bases from V and 1 base from J, the junction contained 9 bases not matched to a gene. This CDR3 is built from 18 residues. Germline values: CDR1 SGHVS, CDR2 FNYEAQ. The CDR3 protein is CASSLSATGGASGNTIYF. Written as DNA, the CDR3 is TGTGCCAGCAGCTTAAGTGCAACAGGGGGCGCATCTGGAAACACCATATATTTT.

The chain recombines TRBV11-1 with TRBJ2-7; 8 nucleotides line up with TRBD1. Germline values: CDR1 SGHAT, CDR2 FQDESV (reference sequence). Losses at the gene ends were 1 base for V and 6 bases for J; bases not matched to a gene: 2. There are 13 residues in the CDR3. The CDR3 loop reads CASSLGTGGEQYF. DNA of the CDR3: TGTGCCAGCAGCTTAGGCACAGGGGGCGAGCAGTACTTC.